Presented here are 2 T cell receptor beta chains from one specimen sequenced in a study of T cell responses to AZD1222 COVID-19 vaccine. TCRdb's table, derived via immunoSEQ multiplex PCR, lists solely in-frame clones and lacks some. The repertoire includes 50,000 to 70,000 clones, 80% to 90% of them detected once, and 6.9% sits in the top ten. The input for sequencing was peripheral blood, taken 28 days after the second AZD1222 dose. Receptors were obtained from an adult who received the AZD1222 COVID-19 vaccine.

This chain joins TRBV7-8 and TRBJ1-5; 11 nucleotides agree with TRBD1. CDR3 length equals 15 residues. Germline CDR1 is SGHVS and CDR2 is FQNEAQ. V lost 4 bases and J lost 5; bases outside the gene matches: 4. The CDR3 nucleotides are TGTGCCAGCAGCTCGGGACAGGGGGTCGATCAGCCCCAGCATTTT. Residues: CASSSGQGVDQPQHF.

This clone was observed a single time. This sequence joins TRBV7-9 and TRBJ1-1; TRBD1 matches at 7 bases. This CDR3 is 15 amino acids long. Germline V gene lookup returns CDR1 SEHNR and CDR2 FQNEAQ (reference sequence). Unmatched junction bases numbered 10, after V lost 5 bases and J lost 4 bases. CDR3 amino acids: CASSQLTGAGTEAFF. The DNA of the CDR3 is TGTGCCAGCAGCCAATTAACAGGGGCGGGCACTGAAGCTTTCTTT. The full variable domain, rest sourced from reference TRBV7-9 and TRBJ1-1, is DTGVSQNPRHKITKRGQNVTFRCDPISEHNRLYWYRQTLGQGPEFLTYFQNEAQLEKSRLLSDRFSAERPKGSFSTLEIQRTEQGDSAMYLCASSQLTGAGTEAFFGQGTRLTVV.